A single sample is the source of the 10 T cell receptor beta chains below, sequenced in a study of T cells in localized non-small cell lung cancer. The repertoire was sequenced with immunoSEQ multiplex PCR; TCRdb's copy has only in-frame clones and lacks some. The data show 7,700 or so clones, around 92% seen once. The material sequenced was peripheral blood mononuclear cells, taken before any cancer treatment. All receptors derive from a male donor at least 60 years old with stage II lung adenocarcinoma.

The chain uses TRBV29-1 and TRBJ1-1; the match to TRBD1 covers 9 bases. CDR1 is SQVTM and CDR2 is ANQGSEA in the germline V gene. The ends lost 6 bases at V and 4 bases at J; junction bases unmatched: 6. The CDR3 sequence is 13 residues long. In nucleotides, the CDR3 is TGCAGCGTGGACAGGGGAAAGGGCACTGAAGCTTTCTTT. Translating gives CSVDRGKGTEAFF.

V and J are TRBV5-1 and TRBJ2-5; TRBD2 agrees at 8 bases. The V segment lost 1 base and the J segment 2 bases; nucleotides outside the gene matches: 4. The CDR3 contains 15 residues. Germline CDR1 SGHRS, CDR2 YFSETQ. The CDR3 protein is CASSLTGGLQETQYF. The CDR3 region has the DNA TGCGCCAGCAGCTTGACGGGGGGGTTACAAGAGACCCAGTACTTC.

This rearrangement joins TRBV13 to TRBJ1-2, with D uncertain. CDR3 length equals 12 residues. V lost 1 base and J 10 bases, leaving 10 bases between the germline ends. CDR1 and CDR2 (germline): PRHDT, FYEKMQ (reference sequence). CDR3 in amino acids: CASSLVGNLYTF. The CDR3 nucleotides read TGTGCCAGCAGCTTAGTGGGGAACCTCTACACCTTC.

This clone was seen only a few times. J is TRBJ1-6 and V is TRBV10-3; D is unclear. CDR1 and CDR2 from the germline V gene are ENHRY and SYGVKD. The CDR3 runs to 15 residues. Trimming took off 0 bases at V and 9 bases at J, with 12 bases between the two ends. The CDR3 sequence: CAISESGRLGSPLHF. Written as DNA, the CDR3 is TGTGCCATCAGTGAGTCTGGCCGTCTGGGTTCACCCCTCCACTTT.

The chain is built from TRBV21-1 and TRBJ2-5; the table's D call of TRBD1 was not tested on the DNA. TRBV21-1 is termed a pseudogene. This CDR3 has 16 amino acids. This CDR3 reads CASSTKIDSPEETQYF. CDR3 nucleotide sequence: TGTGCCAGCAGCACAAAGATTGACAGCCCCGAGGAGACCCAGTACTTC.

The chain employs TRBV9 and TRBJ1-4, with 7 bases identical to TRBD1. The CDR3 extends over 14 amino acids. Looked up from germline, CDR1 is SGDLS and CDR2 is YYNGEE. The trim removed 4 bases at V and 6 bases at J, leaving 6 bases unmatched. CDR3 in DNA: TGTGCCAGCAGCCCCCGGACAGGAGATGAAAAACTGTTTTTT. This translates into CASSPRTGDEKLFF. The full variable domain, with the rest looked up from reference TRBV9 and TRBJ1-4, is DSGVTQTPKHLITATGQRVTLRCSPRSGDLSVYWYQQSLDQGLQFLIQYYNGEERAKGNILERFSAQQFPDLHSELNLSSLELGDSALYFCASSPRTGDEKLFFGSGTQLSVL.

The chain employs TRBV7-6 and TRBJ1-3; no clear D gene. Germline V gene sequence: CDR1 SGHVS, CDR2 FNYEAQ. Trimming stripped 2 bases from V and 3 bases from J, with 11 bases between. There are 15 residues in the CDR3. CDR3 nucleotide sequence: TGTGCCAGCAGCTTATATGAGGGTAGTGGAAACACCATATATTTT. Encoded protein: CASSLYEGSGNTIYF.

This clone occurred a few times. The rearrangement joins TRBV7-8 to TRBJ1-5, with D uncertain. Trimming pared 0 bases from V and 5 bases from J, leaving 11 bases between. Germline-derived CDR1 and CDR2 are SGHVS and FQNEAQ. The CDR3 has 15 residues. The CDR3 DNA follows: TGTGCCAGCAGCTTAGCGCAAGGGATTGATCAGCCCCAGCATTTT. Its translation: CASSLAQGIDQPQHF.

Notes on this clone: The same CDR3 can be traced to other DNA sequences in this sample. This chain joins TRBV30 and TRBJ2-7, with 10 bases lining up with TRBD1. The germline V gene has CDR1 GTSNPN and CDR2 SVGIG (reference sequence). The CDR3 contains 14 residues. The trim removed 3 bases at V and 6 bases at J, leaving 8 bases unmatched. In DNA form, the CDR3 reads TGTGCCTGGAGATTGGACTGGACAGGGGGCGAGCAGTACTTC. Amino acid sequence: CAWRLDWTGGEQYF.

J is TRBJ1-4 and V is TRBV5-1, with a tentative D call TRBD1 (5 bases). Germline-derived CDR1 and CDR2 are SGHRS and YFSETQ. Trimming cost V 6 bases and J 8 bases, with 14 bases left between them. CDR3 size: 13 residues. For the CDR3, the DNA is TGCGCCAGCAAGGGGCAGGGATACGAAAAACTGTTTTTT. It specifies CASKGQGYEKLFF.